This T cell receptor (beta chain) comes out of a study of shared clonotypes between healthy human individuals (dated by TCRdb to about 2020). At the level of the whole study: The cohort included a few men and a couple of women between 18 and 49 years of age. Per donor, three plates each were used for CD4 naive and CD4 memory, two for CD8 naive, and one for CD8 memory. Blood TCR repertoires of about five healthy adults were deeply sequenced to estimate repertoire size and the extent of clonotype sharing between individuals. To increase sequencing depth and limit assay-specific biases, different laboratories used diverse techniques to prepare libraries and sequence TCR repertoires. Per donor, leukapheresis produced somewhere between about 0.85 and 10 billion PBMCs.

Using the deep immunoSEQ assay, multiplex PCR amplified TCR CDR3 regions from genomic DNA. Extracted genomic DNA from each cell subset was distributed evenly across all wells of several immunoSEQ 96-well plates, and each plate was treated as a replicate. Each replicate PCR for sorted subsets received 200 ng genomic DNA, equal to tens of thousands of T cell genomes. Purified libraries were measured with a Qubit 3.0 fluorometer, size-checked on a Bioanalyzer 2100, and measured again with the KAPA Library Quantification kit. A separate single-read 150-cycle Illumina NextSeq 550 flow cell was used to sequence each immunoSEQ 96-well plate. The study's processing was this. Because only junctional sequences without quality scores were contained in the immunoSEQ output, filtering matching that applied to full-length reads could not be performed. To assign V/J genes and CDR3, sequences were annotated using PyIR, a Python wrapper for IgBLAST v1.9, with IMGT germline references. Any read was removed if the V/J assignment was weak (E-value above 1e-6), the CDR3 was missing, or the read contained stop codons, out-of-frame junctions, or ambiguous translated residues. A V3J clonotype was defined by an identical inferred V gene, J gene, and CDR3 amino acid sequence. To compute the percentage overlap between repertoires, the number of shared unique clonotypes was divided by the size of the smaller repertoire. Repertoire richness was assessed with RTK rarefaction, the Chao1 estimator, and Recon v2.1 estimates of unobserved clonotypes. OLGA was used to compute generation probabilities for all TCRbeta clonotypes that the gDNA method yielded from a handful of donors. Not all clones reach the TCRdb copy of this immuneACCESS table, which keeps in-frame sequences only. Checked studies attribute under half of the gap to unresolved V genes and leave the rest unexplained. The V and J calls and clone size are taken from that table; D and trimming were inferred from the DNA. The sample table shows some 2.1 million clones, and around 95% are seen once. Approximately 0.13% of the sample goes to the ten largest clones.

The donors were healthy, HIV-negative adults with no recently reported acute infections or vaccinations. Every donor was a Caucasian adult living in Nashville, Tennessee, USA. CD4+ T cells were enriched by magnetic negative selection; naive cells were then positively selected on CD45RA, and the negative fraction formed the memory subset. After blood collection by leukapheresis, PBMCs were isolated using Ficoll-Histopaque density gradient centrifugation and then cryopreserved in the vapor phase of liquid nitrogen. Analytical flow cytometry was used to check the purity and quantity of every magnetically sorted T cell population. Genomic DNA was isolated from each sorted fraction and quantified by UV absorbance on a Nanodrop 2000c. V loses 4 bases of germline sequence and J loses 2 bases, and the interval between the two ends is 5 bases. Based on the germline V gene, the CDR1 and CDR2 sequences are SGHDT and YYEEEE. The CDR3, from cysteine to phenylalanine, totals 12 residues. The retained sequence is limited to the CDR3, 36 bases, with the frame set at the first base.

As concerns this clone: This receptor's antigen is unknown. Per-nucleotide qualities are absent, and no much larger clonotype sits a single base away.

Points the paper makes about the study in general: The small number of donors limited the genetic and exposure-history diversity represented. Compared with non-shared clonotypes, clonotypes shared by all four sorted-subset donors had higher generation probabilities. Across four donors, about 4.5% of naive CD4, roughly 3.8% of naive CD8, around 2.5% of memory CD4, and about 0.44% of memory CD8 clonotypes were shared. Sampling was limited to blood, and TCR repertoires in tissue likely differ from TCR repertoires in blood. Pairwise subsampling led to the expectation that sequencing depth would affect the degree of clonotype sharing among donors. Naive subsets generally had larger estimated clonotype richness than memory subsets did. Even with the large sequencing depth, rarefaction of the sorted-subset datasets indicated that sequencing was incomplete.

The sequence was obtained from a man younger than 35 in good health. The sequenced material came from naive CD4+ T cells sorted from blood. The label giving this sample's cell subset or site can be read as: CD45RA+ positively selected. The sequence links TRBV5-6 to TRBJ2-3, with the D gene not clear enough to name. The bases read TGTGCCAGCAGCCAGCTCACAGATACGCAGTATTTT. It encodes CASSQLTDTQYF.